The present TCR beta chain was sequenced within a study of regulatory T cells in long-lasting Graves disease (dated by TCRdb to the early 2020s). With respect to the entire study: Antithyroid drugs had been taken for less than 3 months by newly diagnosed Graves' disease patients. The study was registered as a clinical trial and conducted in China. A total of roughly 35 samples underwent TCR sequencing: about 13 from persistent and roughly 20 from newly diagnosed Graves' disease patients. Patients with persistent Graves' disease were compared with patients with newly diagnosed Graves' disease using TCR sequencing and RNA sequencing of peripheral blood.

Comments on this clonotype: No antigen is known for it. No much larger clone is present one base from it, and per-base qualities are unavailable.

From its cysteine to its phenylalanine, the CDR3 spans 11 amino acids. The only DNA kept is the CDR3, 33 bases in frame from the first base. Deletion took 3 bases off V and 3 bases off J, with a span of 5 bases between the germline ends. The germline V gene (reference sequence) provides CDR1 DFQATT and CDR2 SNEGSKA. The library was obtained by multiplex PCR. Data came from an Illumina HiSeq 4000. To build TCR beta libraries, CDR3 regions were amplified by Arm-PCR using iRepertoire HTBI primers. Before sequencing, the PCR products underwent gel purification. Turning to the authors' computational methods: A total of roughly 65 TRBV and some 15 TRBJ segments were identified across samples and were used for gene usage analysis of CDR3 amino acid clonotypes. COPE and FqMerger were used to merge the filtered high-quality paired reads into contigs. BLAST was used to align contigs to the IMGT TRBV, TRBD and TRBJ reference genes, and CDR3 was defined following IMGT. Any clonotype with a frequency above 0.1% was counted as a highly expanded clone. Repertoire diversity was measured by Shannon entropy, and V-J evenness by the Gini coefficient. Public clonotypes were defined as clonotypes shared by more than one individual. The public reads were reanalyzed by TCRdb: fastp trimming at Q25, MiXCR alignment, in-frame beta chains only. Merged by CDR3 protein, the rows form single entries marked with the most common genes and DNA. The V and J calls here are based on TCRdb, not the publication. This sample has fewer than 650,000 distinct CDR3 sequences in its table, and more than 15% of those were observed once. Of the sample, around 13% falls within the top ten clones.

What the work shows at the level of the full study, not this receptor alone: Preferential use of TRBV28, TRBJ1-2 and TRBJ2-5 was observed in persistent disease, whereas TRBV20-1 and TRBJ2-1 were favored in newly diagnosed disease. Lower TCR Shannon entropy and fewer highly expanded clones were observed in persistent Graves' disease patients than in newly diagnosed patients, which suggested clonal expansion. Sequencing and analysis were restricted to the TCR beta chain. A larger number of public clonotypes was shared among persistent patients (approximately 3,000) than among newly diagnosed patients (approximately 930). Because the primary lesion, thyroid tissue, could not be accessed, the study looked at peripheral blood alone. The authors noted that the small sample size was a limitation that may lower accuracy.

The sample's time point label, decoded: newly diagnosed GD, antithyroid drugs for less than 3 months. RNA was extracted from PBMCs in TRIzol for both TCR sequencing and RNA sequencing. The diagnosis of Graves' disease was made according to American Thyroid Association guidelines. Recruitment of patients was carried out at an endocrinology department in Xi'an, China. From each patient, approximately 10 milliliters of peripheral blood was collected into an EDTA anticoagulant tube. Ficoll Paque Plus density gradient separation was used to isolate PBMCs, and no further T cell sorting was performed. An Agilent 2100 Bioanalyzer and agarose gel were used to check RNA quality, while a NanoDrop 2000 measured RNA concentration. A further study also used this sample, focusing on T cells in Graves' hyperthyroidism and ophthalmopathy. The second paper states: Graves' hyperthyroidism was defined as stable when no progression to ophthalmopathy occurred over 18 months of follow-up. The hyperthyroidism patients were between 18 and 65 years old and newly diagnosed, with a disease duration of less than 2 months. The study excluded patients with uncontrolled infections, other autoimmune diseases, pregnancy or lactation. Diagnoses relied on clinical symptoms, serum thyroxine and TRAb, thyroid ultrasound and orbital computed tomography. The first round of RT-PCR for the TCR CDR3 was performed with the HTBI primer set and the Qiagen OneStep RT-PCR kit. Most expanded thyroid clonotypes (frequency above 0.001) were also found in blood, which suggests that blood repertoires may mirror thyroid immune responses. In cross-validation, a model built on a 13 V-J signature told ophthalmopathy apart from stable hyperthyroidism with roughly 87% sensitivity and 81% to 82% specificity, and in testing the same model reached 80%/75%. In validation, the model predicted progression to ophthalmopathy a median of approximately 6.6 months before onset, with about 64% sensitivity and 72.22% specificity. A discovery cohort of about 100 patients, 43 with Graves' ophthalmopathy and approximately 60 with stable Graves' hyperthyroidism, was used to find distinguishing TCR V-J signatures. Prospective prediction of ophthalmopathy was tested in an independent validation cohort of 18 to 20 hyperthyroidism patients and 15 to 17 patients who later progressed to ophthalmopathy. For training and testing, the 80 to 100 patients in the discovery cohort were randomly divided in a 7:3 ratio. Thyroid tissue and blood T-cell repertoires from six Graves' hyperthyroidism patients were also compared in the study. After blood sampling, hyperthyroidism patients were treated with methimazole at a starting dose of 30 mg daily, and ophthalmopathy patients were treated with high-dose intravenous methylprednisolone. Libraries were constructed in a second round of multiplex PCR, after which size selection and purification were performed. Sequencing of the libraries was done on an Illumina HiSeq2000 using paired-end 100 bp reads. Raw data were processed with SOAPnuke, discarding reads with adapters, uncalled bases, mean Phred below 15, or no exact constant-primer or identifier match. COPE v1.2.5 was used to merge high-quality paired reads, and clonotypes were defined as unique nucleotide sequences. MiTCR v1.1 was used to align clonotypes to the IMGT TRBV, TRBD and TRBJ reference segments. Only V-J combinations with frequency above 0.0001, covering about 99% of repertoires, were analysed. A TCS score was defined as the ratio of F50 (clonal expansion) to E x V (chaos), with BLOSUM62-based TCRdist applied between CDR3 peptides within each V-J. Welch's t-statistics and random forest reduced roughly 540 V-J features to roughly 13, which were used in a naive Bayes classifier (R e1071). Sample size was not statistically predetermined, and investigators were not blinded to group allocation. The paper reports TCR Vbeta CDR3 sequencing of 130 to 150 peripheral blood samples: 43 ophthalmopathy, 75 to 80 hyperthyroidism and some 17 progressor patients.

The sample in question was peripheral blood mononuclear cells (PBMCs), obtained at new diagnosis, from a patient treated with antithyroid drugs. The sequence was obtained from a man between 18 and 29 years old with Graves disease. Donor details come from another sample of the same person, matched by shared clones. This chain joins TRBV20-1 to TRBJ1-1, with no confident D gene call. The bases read TGCAGTGCTAGTTCCGACACTGAAGCTTTCTTT. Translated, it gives CSASSDTEAFF.